This T cell receptor (beta chain) appears in the sequencing data of a study of cytomegalovirus exposure and HLA in healthy donors. Study-wide points: As confirmed in vitro, three CMV-associated chains were specific for CMV antigens.

The primer mix had 60 Vbeta and 13 Jbeta primers. The assay was immunoSEQ multiplex PCR, and TCRdb's table has in-frame clones only and misses some. This table has about 140,000 clones, approximately 80% appearing once. V lost 1 base and J lost 4, with 13 bases in between. CDR1 and CDR2 (germline): LNHNV, YYDKDF (reference sequence). The CDR3 has 15 amino acids. Points on this clone: The antigen is not known.

The V call is TRBV15, the J call TRBJ1-1; tentatively, D is TRBD1 (6 bases). The sequencing sample was made of PBMCs. The sequence was obtained from a female donor in good health and CMV-seronegative. This chain's CDR3 is CATSRAMTGPTEAFF. CDR3 coding DNA: TGTGCCACCAGCAGAGCAATGACAGGTCCCACTGAAGCTTTCTTT.